The next 10 T cell receptor beta chains were all read from a single sample in a study of patients and donors after allogeneic stem cell transplantation. TCRdb processed the RT-PCR reads anew with MiXCR; each CDR3 protein has one entry. Here the sample spans tens of thousands of distinct CDR3 sequences, around 5% being singletons. Material: blood, either unsorted or a sorted T cell fraction (not recorded which). The source of these receptors is a human donor who was either an allogeneic HSCT recipient or a stem cell or donor lymphocyte infusion donor (not recorded which). It is not recorded whose cells these are; they may come from a transplant donor.

This clonotype appeared many times. CDR3 bases: TGTGCCAGCAGCTTACCCAGGGACACTGAAGCTTTCTTT. As protein: CASSLPRDTEAFF. This rearrangement joins TRBV11-3 to TRBJ1-1; tentative D call: TRBD1 (5 bases). Germline CDR1 SGHNT, CDR2 YENEEA. This CDR3 is 13 amino acids long. Trimming stripped 2 bases from V and 3 bases from J, with 7 bases between.

This clonotype has ten or more counts. CDR3 sequence reads: CASSERDREWQPQHF. Written as DNA, the CDR3 is TGTGCCAGCAGTGAACGGGACAGGGAATGGCAGCCCCAGCATTTT. The chain uses TRBV2 and TRBJ1-5; 9 bases are a match to TRBD1. CDR1 is SNHLY, CDR2 FYNNEI, per germline. V lost 2 bases to trimming and J lost 7 bases; unmatched junction nucleotides: 6. The length of the CDR3 is 15 residues.

This chain joins TRBV28 and TRBJ2-5; maybe TRBD2 (7 bases). V was cut by 8 bases and J by 1 base, with 14 bases left in between. Germline lookup yields CDR1 MDHEN and CDR2 SYDVKM. CDR3 size: 14 residues. CDR3 amino acids: CASWGGGSQETQYF. The CDR3 DNA follows: TGTGCCAGCTGGGGAGGGGGGTCCCAAGAGACCCAGTACTTC.

This clonotype showed up many times. The chain links TRBV7-2 to TRBJ2-3, with 11 nucleotides matching TRBD2. Germline CDR1 SGHTA, CDR2 FQGNSA. The junction had 4 bases not matched to a gene; V was cut back by 0 bases and J by 2 bases. This CDR3 is built from 17 residues. The CDR3 loop is CASSLAGTSGYTDTQYF. The CDR3 nucleotides read TGTGCCAGCAGCTTAGCGGGGACTAGCGGTTACACAGATACGCAGTATTTT.

The sample holds many counts of this clonotype. The genes are TRBV12-3 or TRBV12-4 and TRBJ1-5; maybe TRBD1 (6 bases). The CDR3 extends over 16 amino acids. V was clipped by 2 bases and J by 1 base, with 12 bases between them. For the CDR3, the DNA is TGTGCCAGCAGTTTATCTGGGGGCCGGAGCAATCAGCCCCAGCATTTT. This encodes CASSLSGGRSNQPQHF.

This clonotype was counted ten times or more. This chain connects TRBV5-1 to TRBJ2-5; 11 nucleotides agree with TRBD2. V shed 5 bases and J 0 bases; nucleotides not matched to a gene: 6. Per germline, CDR1 SGHRS and CDR2 YFSETQ. The CDR3 runs 16 residues. This CDR3 is CASSTSGGAYQETQYF. The CDR3 DNA sequence: TGCGCCAGCAGTACTAGCGGGGGAGCCTACCAAGAGACCCAGTACTTC.

This clonotype came up many times. This chain connects TRBV11-1 to TRBJ1-1; D is ambiguous. CDR3 length: 13 residues. V was cut by 5 bases and J by 7 bases, with 14 bases left in between. The germline CDR1 and CDR2 sequences are SGHAT and FQDESV (reference sequence). This CDR3 is CASSHPPRSEAFF. As DNA, the CDR3 is TGTGCCAGCAGCCACCCTCCCAGGAGTGAAGCTTTCTTT.

The V and J genes are TRBV5-5 and TRBJ2-7, with 12 positions matching TRBD2. V lost 3 bases to trimming and J lost 11 bases; unmatched junction nucleotides: 12. The CDR3 totals 15 residues. Germline V lookup: CDR1 SGHKS, CDR2 YYEKEE (reference sequence). The CDR3 loop is CASSSLAGGLSREYF. The CDR3 DNA sequence: TGTGCCAGCAGCTCACTAGCGGGGGGCCTCTCTCGAGAGTACTTC.

This clonotype was seen many times. V gene TRBV4-1 combines with J gene TRBJ1-1; the match to TRBD1 covers 8 bases. Germline assignment: CDR1 MGHRA and CDR2 YSYEKL. The ends lost 1 base at V and 5 bases at J; junction bases unmatched: 6. The CDR3 has 15 residues. DNA of the CDR3: TGCGCCAGCAGCCAAGGATTGACAGGGGTGACTGAAGCTTTCTTT. It is translated as CASSQGLTGVTEAFF.

This clonotype came up many times. V and J are TRBV29-1 and TRBJ2-1; tentative D call: TRBD2 (6 bases). This CDR3 comprises 11 residues. Germline CDR1 reads SQVTM; CDR2 reads ANQGSEA. V was cut by 7 bases and J by 10 bases, with 14 bases left in between. The CDR3 DNA is TGCAGCGGTCTCCGGGGGATCGAGCAGTTCTTC. Its protein is CSGLRGIEQFF.